Following are 6 T cell receptor beta chains from one sample sequenced in a study of OX40 agonist ivuxolimab in advanced cancers. The protocol was immunoSEQ multiplex PCR, while the TCRdb copy is restricted to in-frame clones and leaves out a portion. This sample has approximately 66,000 clones, with 86% found just once. Here the sequenced sample was CD4+ or CD8+ T cells sorted from blood, taken in a trial of the OX40 agonist ivuxolimab. These receptors all come from an adult with an advanced solid tumor such as melanoma, head and neck, liver or kidney cancer.

The J gene is TRBJ1-1, the V gene TRBV10-1, with unresolved D. The CDR3 covers 13 residues. V lost 7 bases and J lost 2, with 11 bases in between. The germline gives CDR1 WNHNN, CDR2 SYGVQD (reference sequence). CDR3 sequence reads: CASTKGVNTEAFF. CDR3 bases: TGCGCCAGCACCAAAGGCGTTAACACTGAAGCTTTCTTT.

J is TRBJ2-7 and V is TRBV18; no reliable D call. In germline, CDR1 is KGHSH, CDR2 LQKENI. This CDR3 comprises 13 residues. V was clipped by 3 bases and J by 3 bases, with 9 bases between them. The CDR3 coding sequence is TGTGCCAGCTCACCTATACGGAGCTACGAGCAGTACTTC. It codes for CASSPIRSYEQYF.

V gene TRBV20-1 combines with J gene TRBJ2-5, with D perhaps assigned TRBD1 or TRBD2 (5 bases each). The CDR3 loop spans 11 amino acids. Germline V lookup: CDR1 DFQATT, CDR2 SNEGSKA (reference sequence). V lost 5 bases to trimming and J lost 4 bases, with 8 bases between them. This chain's CDR3 is CSADGGETQYF. CDR3 nucleotide sequence: TGCAGTGCTGATGGGGGAGAGACCCAGTACTTC.

The chain uses TRBV18 and TRBJ1-2; possibly TRBD1 for D (6 bases). Germline CDR1 is KGHSH and CDR2 is LQKENI. Trimming took 6 bases from V and 4 from J, leaving 18 bases between them. This CDR3 region has 15 residues. The CDR3 bases are TGTGCCAGCTCTTCAGGACAGCCAGGAATCTATGGCTACACCTTC. It yields the protein CASSSGQPGIYGYTF.

The chain joins TRBV15 to TRBJ2-2, with D hard to call. Germline-derived CDR1 and CDR2 are LNHNV and YYDKDF (reference sequence). This CDR3 is 12 amino acids long. Trimming removed 4 bases from V and 1 base from J, with 1 base in between. CDR3 region: CATSMNTGELFF. The CDR3 bases are TGTGCCACCAGCATGAACACCGGGGAGCTGTTTTTT.

The chain combines TRBV5-1 with TRBJ2-7, with D perhaps matching TRBD1 or TRBD2 (5 bases each). CDR3 length: 15 amino acids. Germline values: CDR1 SGHRS, CDR2 YFSETQ. Trimming pared 2 bases from V and 2 bases from J, leaving 14 bases between. The CDR3 DNA sequence: TGCGCCAGCAGCTTCGGGGCCCTGGGAACCTACGAGCAGTACTTC. Its protein product is CASSFGALGTYEQYF.